The text below deals with one T cell receptor beta chain. Its antigen is still unknown. The DNA is left out, because the CDR3 cannot be placed on it with certainty; the CDR3 is given as TCRdb lists it. Bone marrow was sampled from every patient at the time of active disease. The germline V gene encodes CDR1 SNHLY and CDR2 FYNNEI. The CDR3 adds up to 14 amino acids, both ends counted. From about 400 ng of RNA, a library with molecular barcoded alpha/delta and beta/gamma adaptors was made. MiXCR, run by TCRdb on the reads, gives a single entry per CDR3 protein. The data show 30,000 to 45,000 distinct CDR3 sequences, over 11% seen once. These data are taken from a study of read filtering for tumor transcriptome and immune sequencing. Study-wide context: R-ISS stage counts were about 8 for I, 15 to 20 for II, about seven for III.

Whole-study results and caveats: Correlation between methods rose after single-read clonotypes were removed.

The material sequenced was a population of CD138-negative cells sorted from bone marrow. The chain links TRBV2 to TRBJ2-1; TRBD2, the D gene given by the table, was not confirmed from the DNA. The sequence was obtained from a donor aged 40 or older with multiple myeloma. This CDR3 is CASSERRVAGGIVF.